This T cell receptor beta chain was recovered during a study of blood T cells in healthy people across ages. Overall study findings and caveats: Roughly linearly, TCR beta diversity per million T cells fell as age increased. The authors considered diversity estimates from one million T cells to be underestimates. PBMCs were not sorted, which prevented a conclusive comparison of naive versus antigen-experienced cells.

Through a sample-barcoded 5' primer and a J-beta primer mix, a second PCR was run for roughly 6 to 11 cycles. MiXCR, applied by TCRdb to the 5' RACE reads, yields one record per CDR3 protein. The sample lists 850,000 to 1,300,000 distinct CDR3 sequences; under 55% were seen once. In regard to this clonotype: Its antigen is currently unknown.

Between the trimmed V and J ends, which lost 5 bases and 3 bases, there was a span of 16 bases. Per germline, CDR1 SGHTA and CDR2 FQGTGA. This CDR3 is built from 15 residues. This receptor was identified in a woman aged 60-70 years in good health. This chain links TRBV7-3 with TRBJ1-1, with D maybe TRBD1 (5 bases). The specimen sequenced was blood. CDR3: CASSPRSLGDTEAFF. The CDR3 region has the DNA TGTGCCAGCAGCCCCCGAAGCTTAGGGGACACTGAAGCTTTCTTT. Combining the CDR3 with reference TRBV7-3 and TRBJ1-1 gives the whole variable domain GAGVSQTPSNKVTEKGKYVELRCDPISGHTALYWYRQSLGQGPEFLIYFQGTGAADDSGLPNDRFFAVRPEGSVSTLKIQRTERGDSAVYLCASSPRSLGDTEAFFGQGTRLTVV.